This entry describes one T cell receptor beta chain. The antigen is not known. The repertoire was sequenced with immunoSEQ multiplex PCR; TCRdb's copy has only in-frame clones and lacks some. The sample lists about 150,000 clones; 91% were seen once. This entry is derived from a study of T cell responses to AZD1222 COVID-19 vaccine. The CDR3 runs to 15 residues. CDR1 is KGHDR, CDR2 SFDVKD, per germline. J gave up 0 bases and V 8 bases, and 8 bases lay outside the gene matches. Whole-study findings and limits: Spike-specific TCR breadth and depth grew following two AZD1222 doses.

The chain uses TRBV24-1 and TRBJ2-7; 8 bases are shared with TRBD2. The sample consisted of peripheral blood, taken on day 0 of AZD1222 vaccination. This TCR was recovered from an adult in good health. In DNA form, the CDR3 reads TGTGCCACCACCTTCGGGGGGGACTACTCCTACGAGCAGTACTTC. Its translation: CATTFGGDYSYEQYF.